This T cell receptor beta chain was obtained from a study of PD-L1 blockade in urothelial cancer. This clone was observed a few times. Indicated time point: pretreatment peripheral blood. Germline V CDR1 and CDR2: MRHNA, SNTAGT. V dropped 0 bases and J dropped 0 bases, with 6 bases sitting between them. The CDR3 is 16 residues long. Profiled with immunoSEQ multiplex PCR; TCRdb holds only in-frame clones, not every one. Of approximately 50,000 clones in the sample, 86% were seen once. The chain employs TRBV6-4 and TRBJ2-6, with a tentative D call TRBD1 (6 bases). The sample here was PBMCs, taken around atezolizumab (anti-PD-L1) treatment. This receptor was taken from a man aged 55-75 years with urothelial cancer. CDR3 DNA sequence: TGTGCCAGCAGTGACTCGGACAGCTCTGGGGCCAACGTCCTGACTTTC. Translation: CASSDSDSSGANVLTF.